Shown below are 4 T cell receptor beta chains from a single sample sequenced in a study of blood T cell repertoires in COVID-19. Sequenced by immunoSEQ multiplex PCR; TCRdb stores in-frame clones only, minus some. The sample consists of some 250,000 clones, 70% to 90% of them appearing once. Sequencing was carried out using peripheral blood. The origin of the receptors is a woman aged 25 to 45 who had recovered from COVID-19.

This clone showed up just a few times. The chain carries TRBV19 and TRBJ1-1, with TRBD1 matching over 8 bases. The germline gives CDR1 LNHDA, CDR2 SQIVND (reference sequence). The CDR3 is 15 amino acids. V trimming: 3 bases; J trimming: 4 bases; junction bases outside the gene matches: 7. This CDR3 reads CASSMSGTGGTEAFF. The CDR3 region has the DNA TGTGCCAGTAGTATGAGTGGAACAGGGGGCACTGAAGCTTTCTTT. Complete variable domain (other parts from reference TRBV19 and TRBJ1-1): DGGITQSPKYLFRKEGQNVTLSCEQNLNHDAMYWYRQDPGQGLRLIYYSQIVNDFQKGDIAEGYSVSREKKESFPLTVTSAQKNPTAFYLCASSMSGTGGTEAFFGQGTRLTVV.

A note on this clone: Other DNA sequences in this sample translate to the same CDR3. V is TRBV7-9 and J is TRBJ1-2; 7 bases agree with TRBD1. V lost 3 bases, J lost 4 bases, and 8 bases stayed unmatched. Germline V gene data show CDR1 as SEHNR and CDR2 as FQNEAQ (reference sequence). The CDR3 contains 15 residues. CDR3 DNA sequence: TGTGCCAGCAGCTTTACTCAGACAGGGACCTATGGCTACACCTTC. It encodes CASSFTQTGTYGYTF.

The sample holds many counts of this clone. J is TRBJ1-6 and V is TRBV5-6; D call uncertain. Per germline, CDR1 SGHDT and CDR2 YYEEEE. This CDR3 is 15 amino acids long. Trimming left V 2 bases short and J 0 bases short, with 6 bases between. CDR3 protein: CASSLLRSYNSPLHF. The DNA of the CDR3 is TGTGCCAGCAGCTTACTGCGCTCCTATAATTCACCCCTCCACTTT.

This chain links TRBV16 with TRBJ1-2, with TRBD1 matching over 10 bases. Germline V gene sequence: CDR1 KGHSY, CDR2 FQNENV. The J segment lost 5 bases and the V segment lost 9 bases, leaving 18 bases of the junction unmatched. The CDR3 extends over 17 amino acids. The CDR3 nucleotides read TGTGCCAGTCCTTCTTTAGTTCTGGGACAGGGGAGATATGGCTACACCTTC. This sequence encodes CASPSLVLGQGRYGYTF.